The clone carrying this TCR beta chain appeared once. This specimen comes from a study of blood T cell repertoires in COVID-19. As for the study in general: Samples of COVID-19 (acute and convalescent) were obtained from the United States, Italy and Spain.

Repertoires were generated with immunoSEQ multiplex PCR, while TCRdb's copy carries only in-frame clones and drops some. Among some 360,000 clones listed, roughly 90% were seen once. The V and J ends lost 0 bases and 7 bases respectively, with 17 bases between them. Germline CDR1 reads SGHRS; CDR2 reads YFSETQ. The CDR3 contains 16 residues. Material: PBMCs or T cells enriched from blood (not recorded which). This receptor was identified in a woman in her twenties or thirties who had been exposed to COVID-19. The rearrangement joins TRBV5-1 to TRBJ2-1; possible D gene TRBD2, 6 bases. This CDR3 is CASSLGGGTLTNEQFF. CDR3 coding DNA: TGCGCCAGCAGCTTGGGTGGAGGGACCCTAACAAATGAGCAGTTCTTC. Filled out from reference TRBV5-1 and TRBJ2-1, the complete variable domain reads KAGVTQTPRYLIKTRGQQVTLSCSPISGHRSVSWYQQTPGQGLQFLFEYFSETQRNKGNFPGRFSGRQFSNSRSEMNVSTLELGDSALYLCASSLGGGTLTNEQFFGPGTRLTVL.